This T cell receptor (beta chain) was obtained from a study of radiotherapy plus CTLA-4 blockade in lung cancer. Study summary: Disease control was present in roughly 29% of patients, and objective responses in 18%.

Turning to this clone: Its antigen is not identified.

The study's findings and limits: How blood T cell clones changed early, along with interferon-beta, reportedly forecast response best. The study found tumor-derived TCR clones expanded in blood after radiotherapy plus ipilimumab.

Sequenced by immunoSEQ multiplex PCR; TCRdb stores in-frame clones only, minus some. The sample yields roughly 100,000 clones, under 90% seen once. The CDR3 runs 13 residues. With 6 bases removed from V and 5 bases from J, the gap between germline ends came to 13 bases. In germline, CDR1 is MNHEY, CDR2 SVGAGI. This receptor was taken from a human donor with non-small cell lung cancer that progressed on radiotherapy plus ipilimumab. Some clones in this sample may be carry-over from other donors' samples. The rearrangement joins TRBV6-5 to TRBJ1-2; D gene unclear. This specimen was peripheral blood, taken from a patient treated with radiotherapy plus ipilimumab. The CDR3 sequence: CASRPRTQYGYTF. The DNA of the CDR3 is TGTGCCAGCAGACCACGGACCCAATATGGCTACACCTTC.